The 3 T cell receptor beta chains in this list originate from one sample, sequenced in a study of cytomegalovirus exposure and HLA in healthy donors. Some clones are missing from TCRdb's copy, which holds only in-frame ones; the method was immunoSEQ multiplex PCR. The sample contains some 150,000 clones, around 90% of which appear only once. The specimen sequenced was PBMCs. Receptor source: a man aged 18 to 35 in good health and CMV-seropositive.

The chain recombines TRBV4-1 with TRBJ2-7; weak D call: TRBD1 (6 bases). V dropped 3 bases and J dropped 5 bases, with 20 bases sitting between them. Germline V gene lookup returns CDR1 MGHRA and CDR2 YSYEKL. CDR3 length equals 16 residues. The CDR3 loop reads CASSQLLQGSVHEQYF. CDR3 nucleotides: TGCGCCAGCAGCCAGCTCCTACAGGGTTCTGTGCACGAGCAGTACTTC.

This chain joins TRBV5-6 and TRBJ1-4; 9 bases are a match to TRBD1. With 0 bases clipped from V and 9 bases from J, the junction kept 3 bases outside the gene matches. CDR3 length equals 14 residues. The germline CDR1 and CDR2 sequences are SGHDT and YYEEEE. Here the CDR3 DNA reads TGTGCCAGCAGCTTGGGGACAGGGGTCCAAAAACTGTTTTTT. Translated, it gives CASSLGTGVQKLFF.

The V and J genes are TRBV6-1 and TRBJ1-5, with no clear D. CDR3 length: 14 amino acids. Germline V gene data show CDR1 as MNHNS and CDR2 as SASEGT. Trimming took off 6 bases at V and 2 bases at J, with 11 bases between the two ends. The CDR3 bases are TGTGCCAGCAGAACCCAGGTGGGCAATCAGCCCCAGCATTTT. Amino acids: CASRTQVGNQPQHF.